This TCR beta chain was sequenced in a study of CD8 T cells in ankylosing spondylitis. The CDR3 has 13 residues. The V and J ends lost 5 bases and 11 bases respectively, with 18 bases between them. Per the germline V gene, CDR1 is SEHNR and CDR2 is FQNEAQ (reference sequence). In regard to this clonotype: Its antigen is currently unknown.

Study-level findings and limits: Clones linked with disease were CD8+ and fairly uncommon in the peripheral blood.

MiXCR was run by TCRdb on the 5' RACE reads, yielding one entry per CDR3 protein. The table includes over 100,000 distinct CDR3 sequences, roughly an eighth detected once. The material sequenced was blood, either unsorted or a sorted T cell fraction (not recorded which). This sequence was found in a female donor with ankylosing spondylitis or in good health (not recorded which). The rearrangement joins TRBV7-9 to TRBJ1-1; D is undetermined. The CDR3 here is CASSLREASTAFF. The CDR3 nucleotides read TGTGCCAGCAGCCTTCGGGAGGCCTCGACGGCTTTCTTT.